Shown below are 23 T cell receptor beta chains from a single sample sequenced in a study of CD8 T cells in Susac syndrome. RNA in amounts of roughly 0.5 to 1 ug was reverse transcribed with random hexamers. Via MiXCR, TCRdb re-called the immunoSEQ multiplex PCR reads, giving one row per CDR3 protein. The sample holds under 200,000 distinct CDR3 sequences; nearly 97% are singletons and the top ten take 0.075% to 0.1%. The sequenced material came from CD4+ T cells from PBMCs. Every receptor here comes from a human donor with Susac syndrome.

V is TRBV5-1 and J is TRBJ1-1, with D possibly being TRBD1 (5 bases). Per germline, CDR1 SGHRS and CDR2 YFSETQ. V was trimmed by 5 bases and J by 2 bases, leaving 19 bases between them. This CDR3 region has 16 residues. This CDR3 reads CASRQTGFGFNTEAFF. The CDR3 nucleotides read TGCGCCAGCAGACAAACAGGATTTGGGTTCAACACTGAAGCTTTCTTT.

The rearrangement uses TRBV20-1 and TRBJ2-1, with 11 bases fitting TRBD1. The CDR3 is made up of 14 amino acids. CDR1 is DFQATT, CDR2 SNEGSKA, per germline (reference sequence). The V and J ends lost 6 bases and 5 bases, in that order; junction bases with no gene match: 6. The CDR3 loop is CSAPGQGGNNEQFF. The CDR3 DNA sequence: TGCAGTGCACCGGGACAGGGGGGGAACAATGAGCAGTTCTTC.

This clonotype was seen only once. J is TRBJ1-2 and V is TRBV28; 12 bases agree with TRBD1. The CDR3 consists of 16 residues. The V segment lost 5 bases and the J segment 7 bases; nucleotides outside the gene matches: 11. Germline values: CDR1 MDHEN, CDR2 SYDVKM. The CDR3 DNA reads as TGTGCCAGCAGTGTATCAACGGGACAGGGGGCTGGTGGCTACACCTTC. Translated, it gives CASSVSTGQGAGGYTF.

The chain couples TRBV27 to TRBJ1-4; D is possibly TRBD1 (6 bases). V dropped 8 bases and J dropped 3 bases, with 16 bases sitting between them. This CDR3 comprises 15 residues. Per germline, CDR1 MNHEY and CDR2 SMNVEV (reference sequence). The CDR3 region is CASGEQGLANEKLFF. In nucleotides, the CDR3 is TGTGCCAGCGGGGAACAGGGTTTAGCTAATGAAAAACTGTTTTTT.

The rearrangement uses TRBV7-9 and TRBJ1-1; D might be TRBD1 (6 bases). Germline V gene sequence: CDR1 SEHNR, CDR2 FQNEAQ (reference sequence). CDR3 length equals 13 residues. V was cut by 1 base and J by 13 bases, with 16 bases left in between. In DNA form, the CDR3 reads TGTGCCAGCAGCTTAGAAGGGGGGGCGAAGTTTTTCTTT. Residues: CASSLEGGAKFFF.

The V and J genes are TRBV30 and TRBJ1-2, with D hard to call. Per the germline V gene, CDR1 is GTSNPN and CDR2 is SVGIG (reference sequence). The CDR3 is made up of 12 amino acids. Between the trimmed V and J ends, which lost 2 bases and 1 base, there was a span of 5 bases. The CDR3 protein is CAWSPVNYGYTF. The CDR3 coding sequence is TGTGCCTGGAGTCCGGTTAACTATGGCTACACCTTC. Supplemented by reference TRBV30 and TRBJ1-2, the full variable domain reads SQTIHQWPATLVQPVGSPLSLECTVEGTSNPNLYWYRQAAGRGLQLLFYSVGIGQISSEVPQNLSASRPQDRQFILSSKKLLLSDSGFYLCAWSPVNYGYTFGSGTRLTVV.

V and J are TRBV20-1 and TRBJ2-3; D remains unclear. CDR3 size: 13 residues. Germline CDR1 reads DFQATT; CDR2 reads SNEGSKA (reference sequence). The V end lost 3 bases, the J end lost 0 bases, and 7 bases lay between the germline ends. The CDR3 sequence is CSARRRSTDTQYF. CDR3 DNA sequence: TGCAGTGCTAGGCGGCGAAGCACAGATACGCAGTATTTT.

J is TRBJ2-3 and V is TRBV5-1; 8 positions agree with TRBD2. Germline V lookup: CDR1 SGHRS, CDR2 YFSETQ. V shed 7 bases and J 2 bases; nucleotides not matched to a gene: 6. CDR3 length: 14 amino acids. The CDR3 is CASRPGGYTDTQYF. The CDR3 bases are TGCGCCAGCCGGCCGGGGGGGTACACAGATACGCAGTATTTT.

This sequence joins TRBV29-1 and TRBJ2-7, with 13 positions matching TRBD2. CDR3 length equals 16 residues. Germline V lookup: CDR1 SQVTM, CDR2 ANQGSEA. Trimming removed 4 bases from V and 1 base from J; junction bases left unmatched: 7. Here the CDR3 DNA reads TGCAGCGTTGGTGTCACTAGCGGGGGGGCGTCCTACGAGCAGTACTTC. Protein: CSVGVTSGGASYEQYF.

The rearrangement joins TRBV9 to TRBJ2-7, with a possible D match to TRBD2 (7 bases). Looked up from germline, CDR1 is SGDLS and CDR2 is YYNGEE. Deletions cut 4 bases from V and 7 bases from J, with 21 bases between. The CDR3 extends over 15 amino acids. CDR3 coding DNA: TGTGCCAGCAGCTCGGCGGGGGCCCCAGGGATGGAGCAGTACTTC. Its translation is CASSSAGAPGMEQYF. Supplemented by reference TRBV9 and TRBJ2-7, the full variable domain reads DSGVTQTPKHLITATGQRVTLRCSPRSGDLSVYWYQQSLDQGLQFLIQYYNGEERAKGNILERFSAQQFPDLHSELNLSSLELGDSALYFCASSSAGAPGMEQYFGPGTRLTVT.

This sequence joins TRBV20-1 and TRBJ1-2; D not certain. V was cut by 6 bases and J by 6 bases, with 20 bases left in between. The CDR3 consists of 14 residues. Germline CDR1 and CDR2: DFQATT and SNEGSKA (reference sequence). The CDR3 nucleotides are TGCAGTGCCCCTGATCTTACCGGCTTGAATGGCTACACCTTC. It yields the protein CSAPDLTGLNGYTF.

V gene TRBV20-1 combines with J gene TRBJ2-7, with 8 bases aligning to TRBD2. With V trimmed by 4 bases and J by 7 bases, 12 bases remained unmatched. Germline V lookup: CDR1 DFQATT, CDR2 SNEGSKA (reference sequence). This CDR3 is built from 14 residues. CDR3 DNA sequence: TGCAGTGCTATAACGACTAGCGCGCGGGGGGAGCAGTACTTC. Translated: CSAITTSARGEQYF.

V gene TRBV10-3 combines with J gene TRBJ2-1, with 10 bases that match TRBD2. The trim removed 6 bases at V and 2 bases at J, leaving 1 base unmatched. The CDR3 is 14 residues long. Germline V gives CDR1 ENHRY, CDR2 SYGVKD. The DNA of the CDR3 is TGTGCCATCAGGAGCGGGGGGGCCTACAATGAGCAGTTCTTC. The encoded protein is CAIRSGGAYNEQFF.

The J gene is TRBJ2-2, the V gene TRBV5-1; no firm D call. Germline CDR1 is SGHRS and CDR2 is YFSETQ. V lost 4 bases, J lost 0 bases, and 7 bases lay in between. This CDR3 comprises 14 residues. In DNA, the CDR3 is TGCGCCAGCAGCGAGAACGCGAACACCGGGGAGCTGTTTTTT. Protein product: CASSENANTGELFF.

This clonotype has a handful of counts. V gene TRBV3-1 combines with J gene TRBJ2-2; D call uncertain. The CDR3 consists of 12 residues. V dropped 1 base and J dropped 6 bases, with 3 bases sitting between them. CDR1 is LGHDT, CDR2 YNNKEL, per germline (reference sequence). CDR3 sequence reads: CASSQAAGELFF. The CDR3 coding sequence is TGTGCCAGCAGCCAAGCGGCCGGGGAGCTGTTTTTT.

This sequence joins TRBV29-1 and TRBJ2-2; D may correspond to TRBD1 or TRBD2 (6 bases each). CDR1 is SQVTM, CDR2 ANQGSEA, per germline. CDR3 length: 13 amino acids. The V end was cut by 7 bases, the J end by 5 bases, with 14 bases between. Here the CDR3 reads CSAGEAGTGELFF. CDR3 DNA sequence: TGCAGCGCAGGGGAGGCGGGAACCGGGGAGCTGTTTTTT.

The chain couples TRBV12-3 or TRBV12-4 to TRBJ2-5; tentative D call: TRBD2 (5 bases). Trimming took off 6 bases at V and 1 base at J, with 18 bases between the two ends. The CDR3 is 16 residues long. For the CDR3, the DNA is TGTGCCAGCAGCCTACCCCCCCCGGGGTCCCAAGAGACCCAGTACTTC. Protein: CASSLPPPGSQETQYF.

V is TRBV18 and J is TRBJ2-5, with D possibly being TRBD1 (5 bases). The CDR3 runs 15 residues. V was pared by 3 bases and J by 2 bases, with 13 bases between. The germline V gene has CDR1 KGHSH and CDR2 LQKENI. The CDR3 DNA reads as TGTGCCAGCTCACCGGGTGCAGGGCGGCAAGAGACCCAGTACTTC. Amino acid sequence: CASSPGAGRQETQYF.

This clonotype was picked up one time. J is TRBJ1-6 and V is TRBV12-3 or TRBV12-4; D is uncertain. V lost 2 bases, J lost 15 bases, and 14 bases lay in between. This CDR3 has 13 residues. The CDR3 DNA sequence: TGTGCCAGCAGTTTACAGCGGTCGGGGAACCTCCACTTT. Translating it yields CASSLQRSGNLHF.

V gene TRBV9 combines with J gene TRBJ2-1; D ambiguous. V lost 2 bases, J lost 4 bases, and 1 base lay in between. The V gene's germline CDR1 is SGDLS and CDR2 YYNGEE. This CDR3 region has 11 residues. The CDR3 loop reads CASSVYNEQFF. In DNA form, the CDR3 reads TGTGCCAGCAGCGTGTACAATGAGCAGTTCTTC.

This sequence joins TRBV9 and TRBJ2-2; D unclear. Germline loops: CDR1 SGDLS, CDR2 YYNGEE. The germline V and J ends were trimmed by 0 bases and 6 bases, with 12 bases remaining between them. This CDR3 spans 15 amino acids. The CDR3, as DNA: TGTGCCAGCAGCGTAGGTAGCAGGACCTCCGGGGAGCTGTTTTTT. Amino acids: CASSVGSRTSGELFF.

The CDR3 here is CASSIRTGGGNSPLHF. The CDR3 DNA is TGTGCCAGCAGCATTCGGACAGGGGGCGGTAATTCACCCCTCCACTTT. V gene TRBV7-9 combines with J gene TRBJ1-6, with 11 bases matching TRBD1. The CDR3 contains 16 residues. With 5 bases clipped from V and 6 bases from J, the junction kept 6 bases outside the gene matches. Germline assignment: CDR1 SEHNR and CDR2 FQNEAQ (reference sequence).

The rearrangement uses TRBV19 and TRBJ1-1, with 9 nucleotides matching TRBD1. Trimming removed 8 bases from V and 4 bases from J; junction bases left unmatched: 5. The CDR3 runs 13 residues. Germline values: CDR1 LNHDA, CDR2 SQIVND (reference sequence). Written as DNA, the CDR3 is TGTGCCAGTGGGACAGGGCCGGGCACTGAAGCTTTCTTT. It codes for CASGTGPGTEAFF.